The sequence of this T cell receptor (beta chain) was determined in a study of cytomegalovirus exposure and HLA in healthy donors (dated by TCRdb to about 2017). Some background on the complete study: In an earlier analysis of about 560 of the donors, about 260 Gb of sequence data and approximately 120 million unique TCR beta sequences from about 190 million T cells were reported. Around 300 gigabases of sequencing data and approximately 84 million unique TCR sequences were included in an early release covering 550 to 800 HLA-typed donors. Of the 350 to 400 genotyped donors, around 81% fell in the genetic ancestry cluster associated with self-reported Caucasian donors. The aim of the study was to test whether cataloging public T cell receptors could identify signatures of past pathogen exposure. The T cell repertoires of around 730 subjects were profiled by immunosequencing and related to cytomegalovirus serostatus. A separate validation cohort of more than 100 different subjects was used in addition to the approximately 640-subject first cohort. The study combined high-throughput TCR immunosequencing, statistical association of individual TCRs with disease status, and machine learning to predict cytomegalovirus infection status. To study patterns of TCR occurrence, a later analysis re-analyzed previously published TCR beta repertoires from around 670 donors and added high-resolution HLA genotyping. In the later analysis, no new phenotypic data were used to find candidate immune exposures; instead, reliance was placed on TCR beta sequences and their occurrence across donors. An earlier analysis of 587 of the donors used high-throughput TCR beta sequencing to judge whether each TCR beta V gene segment behaved as functional or pseudogenic. Donor age, sex, ethnicity and CMV serostatus were compiled together with the repertoire data. A later genetic analysis used genome-wide SNP genotypes for about 65% of the 666 donors, treating that subset as a discovery cohort. All discovery cohort repertoires had been generated on a single sequencing platform. HLA typing included class I and class II loci at four-digit resolution. The number of donors typed differed by locus, with roughly 629-640 for A, B, C, DRB1 and DQB1, over 500 for DQA1, about 610 for DPA1, and around 430 for DPB1. Four to six DR-DQ haplotypes were handled as single units for association and clustering, since linkage in the cohort was strong. Among around 400 genotyped donors of the cohort, an average of roughly 230,000 unique TCR beta nucleotide sequences was sequenced per donor, of which roughly 17% were non-productive. Results the study describes overall, beyond this receptor: An association between a missense DCLRE1C variant and V-gene and J-gene trimming of TCR beta chains was found in a later genetic analysis and replicated in an independent cohort. Some IMGT-functional V segments, including TRBV6-2 and TRBV6-3, could not be told apart with the 87-base-pair reads, so those segments were excluded. In an earlier analysis of over 550 of the donors, most TCR beta V segments were observed in productive rearrangements about 90% or about 30% of the time, broadly matching IMGT annotations. Immune exposure information for the cohort was limited to CMV serostatus. A further reported finding was that TCR beta sequences accurately predicted the HLA-A and HLA-B alleles for most subjects in the first cohort. A later analysis found that HLA-associated TCR beta chains were more clonally expanded and had lower generation probabilities than equally common non-associated chains. Because counts were too low, roughly 16 rarely observed V segments, including chromosome 9 orphons, were left out of the earlier analysis of approximately 500 of the donors. Correlated functional status among segregating V segments might be attributable to linkage disequilibrium, but an unknown experimental factor could not be ruled out. Most TCR sequences were seen in very few donors, while some public TCRs were found in many individuals. In a later analysis, most CMV-associated TCR beta chains were found to appear HLA-restricted, with HLA associations seemingly driven largely by CMV exposure. The study listed 150 to 200 TCR beta chains as associated with cytomegalovirus. When HLA alleles, especially DR and DQ, strongly co-occurred, attributing TCR associations to individual alleles was difficult. The authors suggested that the approach could potentially be generalized to other disease states and immunological phenotypes. In a later analysis, the rate of TCR association differed among HLA loci, with DRB1 alleles having the most associated TCRs and HLA-C alleles having the fewest. Sequencing depth was assumed to be roughly uniform across donors in the presence/absence analyses, though that assumption may not hold. In vitro tests confirmed that three of the cytomegalovirus-associated TCR beta chains recognize cytomegalovirus antigens. The sequencing pipeline was judged likely to have produced a cluster of highly shared sequence variants as a technical artifact. According to a later genetic analysis, donors in an Asian-associated ancestry cluster had fewer N-insertions in productive TCRs than the approximately 690-donor mean. Because HLA typing was missing for some donors at each locus, association tests included only the typed subset. In both the original and validation cohorts, the classifier was reported to diagnose cytomegalovirus status with high specificity and sensitivity. According to a later analysis, parvovirus B19, influenza, CMV and Epstein-Barr virus appeared linked to several top co-occurrence clusters. Only TCR beta chains were sequenced in this cohort, and the absence of alpha or paired-chain data limited detectable features. At a false discovery rate of 0.05, a later analysis linked 15,000 to 20,000 TCR beta sequences to specific HLA alleles.

Here V drops 8 bases and J drops 7 bases, and the junction holds 4 bases not matched to any gene. The germline V gene (reference sequence) gives CDR1 as MNHEY and CDR2 as SMNVEV. From cysteine to phenylalanine, the CDR3 is 14 amino acids long. The sequence is cut down to CDR3 DNA, 42 bases in frame from base 1. The cohort was made up of roughly 670 healthy bone marrow donors. Cohort members were all nominally healthy when sampled, although unrecorded immune exposures were likely present. The donor tested CMV seronegative, placing the donor among the 300 to 400 seronegative members of the cohort. Each donor provided a peripheral blood sample, and peripheral blood mononuclear cells were used for TCR beta sequencing. Genomic DNA was extracted from the blood cell samples with the Qiagen DNeasy Blood Extraction Kit. For this clone: Its specific antigen is unknown. No base qualities exist here, and no much larger clone lies one base off it.

Libraries were prepared through the immunoSEQ multiplex PCR assay. The multiplex PCR relied on a mix of 60 forward primers for TCR Vbeta segments and 13 reverse primers for TCR Jbeta segments. A multiplex PCR assay on genomic DNA amplified the CDR3 region of rearranged TCR beta genes. On the Illumina HiSeq System, the amplified TCR beta libraries were sequenced as 87-base-pair reads. The original pipeline was this. A later analysis tallied 75 million to 95 million unique TCR beta chains across the 666 repertoires, and 10 million to 11 million of those chains were shared by two or more donors. Raw reads were error-corrected and collapsed into unique sequences with a nearest-neighbor algorithm that merged closely related sequences to remove PCR and sequencing errors. To assign V, D and J gene segments, CDR3 sequences were aligned to IMGT reference sequences. For a sequence to be retained, a match of at least six nucleotides was required to both a V gene segment and a J gene segment. Rearrangements were classified as productive when the CDR3 lacked stop codons and remained in frame with V and J, and all other rearrangements were classified as non-productive. Following IMGT convention, CDR3 was defined as the stretch from the second conserved V-encoded cysteine up to the conserved J-encoded phenylalanine. The earlier analysis of approximately 590 of the donors excluded any sequence lacking an unambiguous match to a single V gene segment. An earlier analysis of around 600 of the donors classified V segments as functional when productive rearrangements were above 56.7% and as segregating when the standard deviation between donors was above 5%. A statistical classification framework was built for diagnosing cytomegalovirus status from the catalog of TCR beta chain sequences. V and J gene assignment, in a later analysis, came from comparing TCR nucleotide sequences with IMGT/GENE-DB human TR gene sequences. In a later analysis, CDR3 sequences and most-parsimonious VDJ recombination scenarios were assigned using the TCRdist pipeline. In a later analysis, every TCR beta chain was defined by the combination of its CDR3 amino acid sequence and its V-gene family, and reads without a unique V-gene family were dropped. In a later analysis, 500 to 700 highly shared, low-generation-probability nucleotide sequences were removed to address suspected cross-contamination and a sequencing artifact. In a later analysis, a clonal expansion index was calculated for each public chain from normalized within-repertoire ranks of inferred template counts. Generation probabilities in a later analysis came from a VDJ recombination model fitted to out-of-frame rearrangements, and those results were checked against IGoR. In a later analysis, hypergeometric tests were used to score TCR-TCR, TCR-HLA and TCR-CMV co-occurrence, with a repertoire-size bias correction applied to TCR pairs. False discovery rates were estimated in a later analysis by permuting HLA or CMV assignments 20 times. A later analysis grouped co-occurring TCRs with DBSCAN, adding TCRdist sequence similarity when clustering within HLA-allele-positive subsets. Co-occurrence clustering excluded repertoires with fewer than 30,000 or more than 120,000 public chains, plus five with anomalous nucleotide sharing. TCRdb took this table from immuneACCESS and kept in-frame rearrangements with V and J called. Such tables lack part of the clones; where checked against another copy, unresolved V genes explain under half of the gap, and the rest is unexplained. Clone size and the V and J calls come from that table; the DNA yielded D and trimming. The sample data list 150,000 to 200,000 clones, and almost 85% of these were observed just once. The ten largest account for about 0.26% of the sample.

The chain joins TRBV27 to TRBJ2-2; TRBD2 agrees with 13 junctional bases. Input material: PBMCs. The sequence was obtained from a boy aged 5-17 years in good health and CMV-seronegative. In nucleotide form, the sequence is TGTGCCAGCTCGGGGACTAGCGGGGTCGGGGAGCTGTTTTTT. The resulting protein is CASSGTSGVGELFF.